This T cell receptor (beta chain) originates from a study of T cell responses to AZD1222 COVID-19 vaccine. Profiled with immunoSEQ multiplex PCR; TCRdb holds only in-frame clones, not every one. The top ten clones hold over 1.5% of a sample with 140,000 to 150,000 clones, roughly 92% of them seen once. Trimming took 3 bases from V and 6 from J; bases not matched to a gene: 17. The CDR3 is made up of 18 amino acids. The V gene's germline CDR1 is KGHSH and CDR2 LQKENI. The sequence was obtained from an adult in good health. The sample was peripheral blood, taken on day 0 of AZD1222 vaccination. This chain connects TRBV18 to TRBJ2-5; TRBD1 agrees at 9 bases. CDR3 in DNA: TGTGCCAGCTCACCCCGGTGGGGACAGGGCTTTAGGGAGAAGACCCAGTACTTC. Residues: CASSPRWGQGFREKTQYF.